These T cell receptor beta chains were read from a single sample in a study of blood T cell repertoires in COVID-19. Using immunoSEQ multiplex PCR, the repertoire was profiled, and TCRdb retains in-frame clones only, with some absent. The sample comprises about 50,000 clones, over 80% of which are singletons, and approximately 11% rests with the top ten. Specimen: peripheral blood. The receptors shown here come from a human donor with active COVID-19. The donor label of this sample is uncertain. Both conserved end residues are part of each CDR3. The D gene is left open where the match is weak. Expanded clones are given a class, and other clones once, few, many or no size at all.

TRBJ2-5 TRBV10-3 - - TGTGCCATCAGTGAGAATAACCAGAACGGGGTTGAGACCCAGTACTTC CAISENNQNGVETQYF
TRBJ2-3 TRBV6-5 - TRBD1 TGTGCCAGCACCCCGGGACAGGGGAGAACAGATACGCAGTATTTT CASTPGQGRTDTQYF
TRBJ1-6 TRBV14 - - TGTGCCAGCAGCCAAGAAACGCAGAATTCACCCCTCCACTTT CASSQETQNSPLHF
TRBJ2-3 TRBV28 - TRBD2 TGTGCCAGCAGTCCCGGGACTAGCGGGATCGTGACAGATACGCAGTATTTT CASSPGTSGIVTDTQYF
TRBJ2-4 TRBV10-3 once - TGTGCCATCAGTGATTCTACAGGAGCCTTAGCCAAAAACATTCAGTACTTC CAISDSTGALAKNIQYF
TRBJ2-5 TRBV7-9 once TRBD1 TGTGCCAGCAGCTTAGATCCAGGGGGAGAGACCCAGTACTTC CASSLDPGGETQYF
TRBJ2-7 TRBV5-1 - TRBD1 TGCGCCAGCAGTTGGGGACAGGGGGGCGAGCAGTACTTC CASSWGQGGEQYF
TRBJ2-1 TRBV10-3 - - TGTGCCATCAGTGAGGATACAGGGTCTCGGGAGCAGTTCTTC CAISEDTGSREQFF
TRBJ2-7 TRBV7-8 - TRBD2 TGTGCCAGCAGCCTAAGGACTAGCGGGCACGAGCAGTACTTC CASSLRTSGHEQYF
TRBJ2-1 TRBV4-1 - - TGCGCCAGCAGCCAGTGGGGAGGGGGTTATGAGCAGTTCTTC CASSQWGGGYEQFF
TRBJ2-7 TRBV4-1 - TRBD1 TGCGCCAGCAGCCAAGAGGTCGCAGGGGGAGCCTACGAGCAGTACTTC CASSQEVAGGAYEQYF
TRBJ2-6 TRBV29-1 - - TGCAGCGTTAGCTTGGGCCCCGGGGCCAACGTCCTGACTTTC CSVSLGPGANVLTF
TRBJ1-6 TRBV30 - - TGTGCCTGGAGTCCCGGACTTAGTTCACCCCTCCACTTT CAWSPGLSSPLHF
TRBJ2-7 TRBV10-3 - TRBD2 TGTGCCGCCGGCGGGGGGGCCTACGAGCAGTACTTC CAAGGGAYEQYF
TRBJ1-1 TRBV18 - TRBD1 TGTGCCAGCTCGTTTGACAGGGTGGGGACTGAAGCTTTCTTT CASSFDRVGTEAFF
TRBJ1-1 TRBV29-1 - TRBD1 TGCAGCGTTGATAATTTTCATGGGACAGGGGGTGTGAACACTGAAGCTTTCTTT CSVDNFHGTGGVNTEAFF
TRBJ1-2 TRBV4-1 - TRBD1 TGCGCCAGCAGGCAGGGGGCGGGAGGCTACACCTTC CASRQGAGGYTF
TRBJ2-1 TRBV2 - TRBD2 TGTGCCAGCAGGCAGGGGGGACTAGCGGGGGCCAGTTTCTCCTACAATGAGCAGTTCTTC CASRQGGLAGASFSYNEQFF
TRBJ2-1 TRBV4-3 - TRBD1 TGCGCCAGCAGCCAAGGTCTTGGGACAGGGGTCGATGAGCAGTTCTTC CASSQGLGTGVDEQFF
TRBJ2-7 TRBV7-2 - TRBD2 TGTGCCAGCAGCAGGACTAGCGGGAGTGTAGGCTACGAGCAGTACTTC CASSRTSGSVGYEQYF
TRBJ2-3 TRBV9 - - TGTGCCAGCAGCGTAAGCATAGAAGATACGCAGTATTTT CASSVSIEDTQYF
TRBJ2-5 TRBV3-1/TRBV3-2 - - TGTGCCAGCAGCCAGATGCAGAACAGCATAGAGACCCAGTACTTC CASSQMQNSIETQYF
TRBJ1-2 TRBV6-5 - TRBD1 TGTGCCAGCAGTTTAGAGCTAGGGACAGCCTATGGCTACACCTTC CASSLELGTAYGYTF
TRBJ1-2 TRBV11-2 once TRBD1 TGTGCCAGCAGCCAGGGACAGGCCGGGGATGGCTACACCTTC CASSQGQAGDGYTF
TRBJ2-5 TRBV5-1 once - TGCGCCAGCAGCTTGGCGAGGGCCCAACAAGAGACCCAGTACTTC CASSLARAQQETQYF
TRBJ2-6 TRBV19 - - TGTGCCAGTAGTGGCTTCGCGGGCGATGGGGCCAACGTCCTGACTTTC CASSGFAGDGANVLTF
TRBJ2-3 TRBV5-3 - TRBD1 TGTGCCAGAAGCCCGAAGGGACAGGGGAGTAGCACAGATACGCAGTATTTT CARSPKGQGSSTDTQYF
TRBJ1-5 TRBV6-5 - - TGTGCCAGCAGTTACTTCCGGGCAACGGGACAGCCCCAGCATTTT CASSYFRATGQPQHF
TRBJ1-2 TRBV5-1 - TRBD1 TGCGCCAGCAGCTTTGAGGGGGCGCCTAACTATGGCTACACCTTC CASSFEGAPNYGYTF
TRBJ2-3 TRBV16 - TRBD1 TGTGCCAGCAGCCAAACAGGGGGAGTCACAGATACGCAGTATTTT CASSQTGGVTDTQYF
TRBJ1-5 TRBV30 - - TGTGCCTGGAGCCAAGGGGGTGCCGGGGGGATGAAGCCCCAGCATTTT CAWSQGGAGGMKPQHF
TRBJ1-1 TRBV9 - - TGTGCCAGCAGCGTAGTAGGAGCAAACACTGAAGCTTTCTTT CASSVVGANTEAFF
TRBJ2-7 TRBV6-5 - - TGTGCCAGCAGTCCTACTCCCTACGAGCAGTACTTC CASSPTPYEQYF
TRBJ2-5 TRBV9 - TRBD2 TGTGCCAGCAGCGTAAATCCCATAGCGGGGGCCCGAGAGACCCAGTACTTC CASSVNPIAGARETQYF
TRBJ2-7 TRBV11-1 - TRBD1 TGTGCCAGCAGCTTAGTGGGACAGGGTCCCTACGAGCAGTACTTC CASSLVGQGPYEQYF
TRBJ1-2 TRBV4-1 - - TGCGCCAGCAGCCAAGGCCTTCGGACAGACTCCCTATACTATGGCTACACCTTC CASSQGLRTDSLYYGYTF
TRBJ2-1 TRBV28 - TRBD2 TGTGCCAGCAGTCGACTAGCGGGAGGGAGATACAATGAGCAGTTCTTC CASSRLAGGRYNEQFF
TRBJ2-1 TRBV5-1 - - TGCGCCAGCAGCTACTGGACAGATTACTCCTACAATGAGCAGTTCTTC CASSYWTDYSYNEQFF
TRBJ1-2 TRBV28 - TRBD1 TGTGCCAGCAGGACCGGGACAGAAGTGATCTATGGCTACACCTTC CASRTGTEVIYGYTF
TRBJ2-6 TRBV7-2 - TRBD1 TGTGCCAGCAGCACCGGGACAGGGGGCTCTGGGGCCAACGTCCTGACTTTC CASSTGTGGSGANVLTF
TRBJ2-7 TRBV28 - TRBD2 TGTGCCAGCAGTTTAGGCGGGGGGACCTACGAGCAGTACTTC CASSLGGGTYEQYF
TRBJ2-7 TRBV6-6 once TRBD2 TGTGCCAGCAGTTCTCAGCGGGGGGGATCCTACGAGCAGTACTTC CASSSQRGGSYEQYF
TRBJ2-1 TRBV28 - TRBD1 TGTGCCAGCAGTTTAGTAGGGGGCGGAACCTACAATGAGCAGTTCTTC CASSLVGGGTYNEQFF
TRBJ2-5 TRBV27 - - TGTGCCAGCAGTTTTACAGGTCCCTACCGGGGGGAGACCCAGTACTTC CASSFTGPYRGETQYF
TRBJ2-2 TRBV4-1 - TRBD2 TGCGCCAGCAGCCAAGGACTAGCGGGGGCCTACACCGGGGAGCTGTTTTTT CASSQGLAGAYTGELFF
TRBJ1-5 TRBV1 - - TGCACCAGCCTGAAGCCCGGGATCCGCGATTCCAATCAGCCCCAGCATTTT CTSLKPGIRDSNQPQHF
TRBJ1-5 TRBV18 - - TGTGCCAGCTCACCTAGTCAGCAGGAAAGTAGCAATCAGCCCCAGCATTTT CASSPSQQESSNQPQHF
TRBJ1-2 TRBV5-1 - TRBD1 TGCGCCAGCAGCAACCCGGACAGGTTGCATGGCTACACCTTC CASSNPDRLHGYTF
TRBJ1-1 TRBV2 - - TGTGCCAGCAAGGCGGAGGGGAACACTGAAGCTTTCTTT CASKAEGNTEAFF
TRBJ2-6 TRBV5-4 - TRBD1 TGTGCCAGCAGCCGCTCCGGGACAGGGGCTGGGGCCAACGTCCTGACTTTC CASSRSGTGAGANVLTF
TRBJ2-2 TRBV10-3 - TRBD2 TGTGCCATCAGCGGATCGGAGCGGGGGAACACCGGGGAGCTGTTTTTT CAISGSERGNTGELFF
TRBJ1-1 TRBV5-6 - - TGTGCCAGCAGCTTATTGGGAACAGGGCTAAACACTGAAGCTTTCTTT CASSLLGTGLNTEAFF
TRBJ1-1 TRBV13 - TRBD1 TGTGCCAGCAGCACGGACAGGGGCACTGAAGCTTTCTTT CASSTDRGTEAFF
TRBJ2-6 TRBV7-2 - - TGTGCCAGCAACGACGGGGGTGCTGGGGCCAACGTCCTGACTTTC CASNDGGAGANVLTF
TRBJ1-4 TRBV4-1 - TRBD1 TGCGCCAGCAGCCAGGACAGGGGCAGTAGAGATGAAAAACTGTTTTTT CASSQDRGSRDEKLFF
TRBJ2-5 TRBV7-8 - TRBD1 TGTGCCAGCAGCTTAGGAAACAGGGGGCATGTTGAGACCCAGTACTTC CASSLGNRGHVETQYF
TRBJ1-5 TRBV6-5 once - TGTGCCAGCCGCCGGGTTCTCAATCAGCCCCAGCATTTT CASRRVLNQPQHF